Listed below are T cell receptor beta chains from one sample, sequenced in a study of technical replicates of blood from a handful of donors. Clones were sequenced by immunoSEQ multiplex PCR, and TCRdb holds only the in-frame ones, with some missing. In the table there are tens of thousands of clones, 94% of which are singletons. Specimen: T cells isolated from PBMCs. The origin of the receptors is a human donor in good health. Each CDR3 is given with its conserved first and last residue. The D gene is left open where the match is weak. Size is stated for part of the rows, as once, few or many counts, or as a class when the clone is expanded.

J | D | size | V | DNA | CDR3
TRBJ2-6 | . | . | TRBV9 | TGTGCCAGCAGCGCGGAGACAGTCTACATCTCTGGGGCCAACGTCCTGACTTTC | CASSAETVYISGANVLTF
TRBJ2-7 | . | . | TRBV11-2 | TGTGCCAGCAGCCTCGGGATCAACTACGAGCAGTACTTC | CASSLGINYEQYF
TRBJ1-1 | . | . | TRBV5-5 | TGTGCCAGCAGCTTGTATGGGCAGATGATCTACGAAGAAGCTTTCTTT | CASSLYGQMIYEEAFF
TRBJ2-5 | . | . | TRBV19 | TGTGCCAGTGGGTCTAACGGGGCCGGGGGGACCCAGTACTTC | CASGSNGAGGTQYF
TRBJ2-7 | TRBD2 | . | TRBV10-1 | TGCGCCAGCAGTACTAGCGGCTCCTACGAGCAGTACTTC | CASSTSGSYEQYF
TRBJ2-7 | . | . | TRBV19 | TGTGCCAGTAGTGTGGGTAGCGGAGGGAGCTCCTACGAGCAGTACTTC | CASSVGSGGSSYEQYF
TRBJ2-2 | . | . | TRBV6-5 | TGTGCCAGCAGTTACCAATTTGGCCCCACCGGGGAGCTGTTTTTT | CASSYQFGPTGELFF
TRBJ1-1 | . | . | TRBV19 | TGTGCCAGTACCCCCTTAGGGGAGGAAGTTGAGAACACTGAAGCTTTCTTT | CASTPLGEEVENTEAFF
TRBJ2-7 | . | once | TRBV6-5 | TGTGCCAGCACCAAACAGAGGGGGGGAGGGCCCCACTTC | CASTKQRGGGPHF
TRBJ1-1 | . | . | TRBV18 | TGTGCCAGCTCACCATCCCCCAGGGAGAACACTGAAGCTTTCTTT | CASSPSPRENTEAFF
TRBJ1-5 | . | . | TRBV19 | TGTGCCAGTCAGGTCTCTTATAATAGCAATCAGCCCCAGCATTTT | CASQVSYNSNQPQHF
TRBJ1-5 | . | . | TRBV12-5 | TGTGCTAGTGGTTTTGGGGACAAGGCCGTCCATAGCAATCAGCCCCAGCATTTT | CASGFGDKAVHSNQPQHF
TRBJ1-2 | TRBD1 | . | TRBV6-1 | TGTGCCAGCAGTGAAGACAGGGGAGGTGGCTACACCTTC | CASSEDRGGGYTF
TRBJ1-3 | . | . | TRBV10-3 | TGTGCCATCAGTGAGTCGAAGAGGGTCTCTGGAAACACCATATATTTT | CAISESKRVSGNTIYF
TRBJ1-5 | . | . | TRBV7-9 | TGTGCCAGCAGCTTAGCACAGCTTAATCAGCCCCAGCATTTT | CASSLAQLNQPQHF
TRBJ1-1 | . | . | TRBV6-1 | TGTGCCAGCAGTGAAGCTTGGGGCTCGGGCACTGAAGCTTTCTTT | CASSEAWGSGTEAFF
TRBJ1-1 | . | once | TRBV14 | TGTGCCAGCAGCCAGATGCAGGGGAGACTTACTGAAGCTTTCTTT | CASSQMQGRLTEAFF
TRBJ1-1 | . | . | TRBV30 | TGTGCCTGGAGTATAGGTCGGGGGGACACTGAAGCTTTCTTT | CAWSIGRGDTEAFF
TRBJ2-1 | TRBD2 | . | TRBV11-2 | TGTGCCAGCAGCTTAACGGGAGGATCCGACAATGAGCAGTTCTTC | CASSLTGGSDNEQFF
TRBJ2-7 | TRBD1 | . | TRBV5-4 | TGTGCCAGCAGCCGGGGACAGGAAAACTACGAGCAGTACTTC | CASSRGQENYEQYF
TRBJ2-7 | TRBD2 | . | TRBV5-1 | TGCGCCAGCAAATGGACTAGCGGGTCAGAGTACGAGCAGTACTTC | CASKWTSGSEYEQYF
TRBJ2-7 | TRBD1 | . | TRBV28 | TGTGCCAGCAGTTTCCGGACAGGGCGCTCCTACGAGCAGTACTTC | CASSFRTGRSYEQYF
TRBJ1-3 | TRBD1 | once | TRBV19 | TGTGCCAGTAGGGACAGGGGCTCTGAGTCTGGAAACACCATATATTTT | CASRDRGSESGNTIYF
TRBJ1-4 | . | few | TRBV5-1 | TGCGCCAGCAGCTTGGGAGGAGGAAGCGAAAAACTGTTTTTT | CASSLGGGSEKLFF
TRBJ2-5 | . | once | TRBV7-8 | TGTGCCAGCAGCTTAGGTCGGGAACAGACCCAGTACTTC | CASSLGREQTQYF
TRBJ2-1 | TRBD2 | . | TRBV5-6 | TGTGCCAGCAGCTATAGCGGGAGAAGGAATGAGCAGTTCTTC | CASSYSGRRNEQFF
TRBJ2-1 | . | . | TRBV7-3 | TGTGCCGGCAGCTTAACCAGGGTGGGCTACAATGAGCAGTTCTTC | CAGSLTRVGYNEQFF
TRBJ1-2 | TRBD1 | . | TRBV27 | TGTGCCAGCAGTTCCGAGGGACAGGGGCTTGGCGGCTACACCTTC | CASSSEGQGLGGYTF
TRBJ2-5 | TRBD2 | . | TRBV5-1 | TGCGCCAGCAGCTTCGGGGGAGGGGAGAAACAAGTAGAGACCCAGTACTTC | CASSFGGGEKQVETQYF
TRBJ2-1 | TRBD1 | . | TRBV6-6 | TGTGCCAGCAGCTTGGGACAGGGTGGGGGGCTGCAGTTCTTC | CASSLGQGGGLQFF
TRBJ2-7 | . | . | TRBV6-5 | TGTGCCAGCAGTCAGGGACAGGGACTAGCGATACAGCAGTACTTC | CASSQGQGLAIQQYF
TRBJ1-2 | TRBD1 | . | TRBV7-3 | TGTGCCAGCAGCTGGATACAGGGGCTTGGCTACACCTTC | CASSWIQGLGYTF
TRBJ2-1 | TRBD2 | . | TRBV5-1 | TGCGCCAGCAGCCGGAACAGCGGGAGTTATTACAATGAGCAGTTCTTC | CASSRNSGSYYNEQFF
TRBJ1-1 | . | . | TRBV7-9 | TGTGCCAGCGGAAAGTTACAGGGGAACACTGAAGCTTTCTTT | CASGKLQGNTEAFF
TRBJ2-2 | . | . | TRBV7-3 | TGTGCCAGCAGCCAGCGCGCCGGGGAGCTGTTTTTT | CASSQRAGELFF
TRBJ2-1 | TRBD2 | . | TRBV11-1 | TGTGCCAGCAGCTTAAGCGGACTAGCGGCGCAAACCTACAATGAGCAGTTCTTC | CASSLSGLAAQTYNEQFF
TRBJ2-1 | TRBD2 | . | TRBV9 | TGTGCCAGCAGCGTAGTTCAAGCGGGGAATGAGCAGTTCTTC | CASSVVQAGNEQFF
TRBJ2-7 | TRBD2 | . | TRBV10-3 | TGTGCCATCAGTTTGACTAGCGGGATCTACGAGCAGTACTTC | CAISLTSGIYEQYF
TRBJ2-5 | TRBD2 | . | TRBV10-3 | TGTGCCATCAGTGGACTAGCGGGAACCCAAGAGACCCAGTACTTC | CAISGLAGTQETQYF
TRBJ1-1 | . | . | TRBV7-9 | TGTGCCAGCCAACAGGGGAACACTGAAGCTTTCTTT | CASQQGNTEAFF
TRBJ1-1 | . | . | TRBV5-1 | TGCGCCAGCAGCTTGGTATCAGGGGTACTAGAAGCTTTCTTT | CASSLVSGVLEAFF
TRBJ1-1 | . | . | TRBV21-1 | TGTGCCAGCAGCAGCCGGGACAGGGACACTGAAGCTTTCTTT | CASSSRDRDTEAFF
TRBJ2-1 | TRBD1 | . | TRBV5-1 | TGCGCCAGCAGCAAAGGGACAGGGGATTGGTACAATGAGCAGTTCTTC | CASSKGTGDWYNEQFF
TRBJ2-7 | . | . | TRBV27 | TGTGCCAGCAGTTTAGGGGCGGGAACTCGCCCGATTTACGAGCAGTACTTC | CASSLGAGTRPIYEQYF
TRBJ1-5 | TRBD1 | once | TRBV15 | TGTGCCACCAGCAGAGAAAGACAGGGAGGACAGCCCCAGCATTTT | CATSRERQGGQPQHF
TRBJ1-3 | . | . | TRBV5-6 | TGTGCCAGCAGCTTACCAGGGTCGGGAAACACCATATATTTT | CASSLPGSGNTIYF
TRBJ2-1 | . | . | TRBV18 | TGTGCCAGCTCACGGGTTCATACAGGGACCTACAATGAGCAGTTCTTC | CASSRVHTGTYNEQFF
TRBJ1-3 | . | . | TRBV30 | TGTGCCTGGACAGTTCAGGGGCTCGGGAAGAACACCATATATTTT | CAWTVQGLGKNTIYF
TRBJ2-3 | TRBD2 | . | TRBV28 | TGTGCCAGCTCCCTCGTAGCGGGAGGAACAGATACGCAGTATTTT | CASSLVAGGTDTQYF
TRBJ2-2 | . | few | TRBV10-3 | TGTGCCATCAGTACCGGGACTTATAACACCGGGGAGCTGTTTTTT | CAISTGTYNTGELFF
TRBJ2-7 | . | few | TRBV6-1 | TGTGCCAGCAGAGGAGGACAGAACTACGAGCAGTACTTC | CASRGGQNYEQYF